The sequence of this T cell receptor (beta chain) was determined in a study of cytomegalovirus exposure and HLA in healthy donors. Germline V CDR1 and CDR2: MGHRA, YSYEKL. V dropped 3 bases and J dropped 4; count of bases not matched to a gene: 12. The CDR3 extends over 17 amino acids. The PCR used 60 Vbeta and 13 Jbeta primers. Repertoires were generated with immunoSEQ multiplex PCR, while TCRdb's copy carries only in-frame clones and drops some. The sample includes about 82,000 clones, 55% to 65% of them seen just once. The chain recombines TRBV4-1 with TRBJ2-1, with TRBD1 matching over 7 bases. What was sequenced was PBMCs. The clonotype comes from a woman aged 40 to 50 in good health and CMV-seropositive. Here the CDR3 DNA reads TGCGCCAGCAGCCATCGTATGGGGACAGTCCTTTACAATGAGCAGTTCTTC. It codes for CASSHRMGTVLYNEQFF.